The source of this T cell receptor (beta chain) is a study of T cells after yellow fever vaccination. Study-level findings and limits: Only a minor proportion of clonotypes was detected across both CD4 and CD8 compartments.

Trimming cost V 5 bases and J 2 bases, with 16 bases left between them. Germline V gene data show CDR1 as DFQATT and CDR2 as SNEGSKA (reference sequence). The CDR3 length is 15 residues. One entry per CDR3 protein results from TCRdb running MiXCR on the 5' RACE reads. Among roughly 520,000 distinct CDR3 sequences listed, around a fifth were seen once. This clonotype was counted only a few times. Antigen specificity is unknown. The gene calls are TRBV20-1 and TRBJ2-4, with D possibly being TRBD2 (7 bases). The receptor was derived from a man between 18 and 35 years old who received the YFV17D yellow fever vaccine. Specimen: PBMCs, collected roughly 23 days after the first yellow fever vaccination. The CDR3 DNA follows: TGCAGTGCTGGGGGGGGCCACGGTTCCAAAAACATTCAGTACTTC. Amino acids: CSAGGGHGSKNIQYF.